This record looks at one TCR beta chain sequence and its context. No antigen is known for it. This record belongs to a study of T cells in women clearing cervical HPV infection. Study-level information: Blood came at first lesion visit for cases, post-clearance for controls. HLA type stays a possible confounder, typing being limited. General study findings and limits: Timing of associations relative to infection is unclear; T-cell subsets were not isolated.

Average input was around 1,100 ng genomic DNA for immunoSEQ TCR beta CDR3 amplification. This table comes from immunoSEQ multiplex PCR, and its TCRdb copy is limited to in-frame clones, with some not included. The repertoire table contains about 35,000 clones. The TCR was taken from a woman between 18 and 69 years old with a cervical HPV16 infection that either progressed to CIN3+ or cleared (not recorded which). Source material: blood buffy coat.

This CDR3 is CARGGTAYSTDTYTF. The CDR3 DNA, read in part, is TGTGCCAGAGGGGGGACAGCCTATTCCACAGATACC. This chain connects TRBV19 to TRBJ1-2, with 7 positions matching TRBD1. The read terminates 3 residues before the CDR3 end, so the remaining end is supplied by the germline J gene. This CDR3 spans 15 amino acids. Germline-derived CDR1 and CDR2 are LNHDA and SQIVND (reference sequence). Filled out from reference TRBV19 and TRBJ1-2, the complete variable domain reads DGGITQSPKYLFRKEGQNVTLSCEQNLNHDAMYWYRQDPGQGLRLIYYSQIVNDFQKGDIAEGYSVSREKKESFPLTVTSAQKNPTAFYLCARGGTAYSTDTYTFGSGTRLTVV.